The clone carrying this TCR beta chain was counted at least ten times. Its target is not known. The sample is drawn from a study of identical twins. Study-wide results and limits: While abundant cord blood beta clonotypes carried fewer insertions, memory repertoires showed no such pattern. Invariant cells of the MAIT and iNKT types might have partly distorted the zero-insertion analyses. The models gave estimates that fell short of the out-of-frame TCR alpha sharing seen in monozygotic twins. The study drew conclusions from cross-sectional statistical analysis, not from following the same donors.

Germline V gives CDR1 SQVTM, CDR2 ANQGSEA. V shed 4 bases, J shed 5 bases, and the junction held 1 base outside the gene matches. This CDR3 is 12 amino acids long. TCRdb reanalysed the 5' RACE reads using MiXCR and keeps one entry per CDR3 protein. The sample holds about 690,000 distinct CDR3 sequences, 6.1% seen once. The clonotype comes from a man between 18 and 29 years old in good health. V usage is TRBV29-1 and J usage is TRBJ2-2, with 7 bases lining up with TRBD2. Material for sequencing was naive T cells sorted from blood. The DNA for the CDR3 is TGCAGCGTTGGGCGGGAGACCGGGGAGCTGTTTTTT. Amino acids: CSVGRETGELFF.